The 29 T cell receptor beta chains below all came from one sample that was sequenced in a study of blood T cell repertoires in COVID-19. The table came from immunoSEQ multiplex PCR; TCRdb's copy has only in-frame clones and leaves some out. The sample shows 150,000 to 200,000 clones, 70% to 85% of them seen only once. The sample taken for sequencing was peripheral blood. These receptors were obtained from a woman between 40 and 55 years old with COVID-19, enrolled during active disease.

Written as DNA, the CDR3 is TGTGCCAGCAAGGTATTGCAGGCCGCCTACGAGCAGTACGTC. This codes for CASKVLQAAYEQYV. The V gene is TRBV6-5, the J gene TRBJ2-7; D call uncertain. Germline lookup yields CDR1 MNHEY and CDR2 SVGAGI. There are 14 residues in the CDR3. Trimming stripped 7 bases from V and 2 bases from J, with 15 bases between.

This clone has just one count. V and J are TRBV19 and TRBJ2-1; D perhaps matches TRBD1 (6 bases). Germline values: CDR1 LNHDA, CDR2 SQIVND (reference sequence). V lost 3 bases, J lost 7 bases, and 16 bases lay in between. The CDR3 totals 15 residues. DNA of the CDR3: TGTGCCAGTAGTATCGGACAGACCTCGGGGAATGAGCAGTTCTTC. This translates into CASSIGQTSGNEQFF. The entire variable domain, with the rest obtained from reference TRBV19 and TRBJ2-1, is as follows: DGGITQSPKYLFRKEGQNVTLSCEQNLNHDAMYWYRQDPGQGLRLIYYSQIVNDFQKGDIAEGYSVSREKKESFPLTVTSAQKNPTAFYLCASSIGQTSGNEQFFGPGTRLTVL.

The chain combines TRBV11-2 with TRBJ2-2; 8 positions match TRBD2. The CDR3 covers 16 residues. After removal of 0 bases from V and 6 bases from J, the junction contained 6 bases not matched to a gene. Germline V gene data show CDR1 as SGHAT and CDR2 as FQNNGV. CDR3 sequence (DNA): TGTGCCAGCAGCTTAGAGGCGGGGGGTTTTTCCGGGGAGCTGTTTTTT. The encoded protein is CASSLEAGGFSGELFF.

CDR3: CASSYGGLRSGYTF. In DNA form, the CDR3 reads TGTGCCAGCAGTTACGGGGGCCTCCGGAGTGGCTACACCTTC. This chain connects TRBV6-5 to TRBJ1-2, with D perhaps matching TRBD1 (6 bases). CDR3 length: 14 residues. V lost 2 bases, J lost 7 bases, and 14 bases lay in between. Germline CDR1 is MNHEY and CDR2 is SVGAGI.

This chain joins TRBV7-8 and TRBJ1-1, with a possible D match to TRBD1 (5 bases). This CDR3 has 16 amino acids. V shed 4 bases and J shed 7 bases, with 22 bases lying between them. Germline CDR1 SGHVS, CDR2 FQNEAQ. The CDR3 sequence: CASSSSLIQGIGEAFF. The DNA for the CDR3 is TGTGCCAGCAGCTCCTCATTAATTCAGGGAATCGGTGAAGCTTTCTTT.

The chain has TRBV7-6 and TRBJ2-2; a possible D gene is TRBD1 (5 bases). V shed 8 bases and J shed 2 bases, with 15 bases lying between them. There are 15 residues in the CDR3. Germline CDR1 SGHVS, CDR2 FNYEAQ. The CDR3: CASVKSRANTGELFF. Here the CDR3 DNA reads TGTGCCAGCGTCAAGAGCAGGGCTAACACCGGGGAGCTGTTTTTT.

V usage is TRBV6-5 and J usage is TRBJ2-2; D is perhaps TRBD2 (5 bases). This CDR3 is built from 13 residues. The V and J ends lost 1 base and 6 bases respectively, with 6 bases between them. In germline, CDR1 is MNHEY, CDR2 SVGAGI. The CDR3 loop is CASSYYGAGELFF. The DNA of the CDR3 is TGTGCCAGCAGTTACTACGGGGCCGGGGAGCTGTTTTTT.

The CDR3 sequence is CASVRDRGANEQFF. The DNA for the CDR3 is TGTGCCAGCGTAAGGGACAGGGGCGCCAATGAGCAGTTCTTC. The V call is TRBV2, the J call TRBJ2-1; 10 bases match TRBD1. The germline V gene encodes CDR1 SNHLY and CDR2 FYNNEI. Unmatched junction bases numbered 7, after V lost 8 bases and J lost 6 bases. The CDR3 is 14 amino acids. The variable domain in full, with the rest retrieved from reference TRBV2 and TRBJ2-1, is EPEVTQTPSHQVTQMGQEVILRCVPISNHLYFYWYRQILGQKVEFLVSFYNNEISEKSEIFDDQFSVERPDGSNFTLKIRSTKLEDSAMYFCASVRDRGANEQFFGPGTRLTVL.

The chain links TRBV2 to TRBJ1-5, with TRBD1 as a possible D gene (5 bases). This CDR3 has 15 amino acids. Germline V lookup: CDR1 SNHLY, CDR2 FYNNEI. The V and J ends lost 6 bases and 0 bases respectively, with 12 bases between them. The CDR3 region has the DNA TGTGCCAGCAGGAGGTCAGGGTATAGCAATCAGCCCCAGCATTTT. This gives the protein CASRRSGYSNQPQHF.

The chain joins TRBV5-5 to TRBJ2-7; tentatively, D is TRBD2 (6 bases). The length of the CDR3 is 14 residues. Germline V gives CDR1 SGHKS, CDR2 YYEKEE (reference sequence). Trimming left V 4 bases short and J 0 bases short, with 11 bases between. As DNA, the CDR3 is TGTGCCAGCAGCCTGGGAGGCCGCTCCTACGAGCAGTACTTC. Its translation: CASSLGGRSYEQYF.

The J gene is TRBJ2-6, the V gene TRBV18; 9 bases are a match to TRBD1. The CDR3 consists of 18 residues. The junction had 6 bases not matched to a gene; V was cut back by 3 bases and J by 0 bases. Germline V CDR1 and CDR2: KGHSH, LQKENI. CDR3 loop: CASSPRGQGNSGANVLTF. The CDR3 bases are TGTGCCAGCTCACCTAGGGGACAGGGCAACTCTGGGGCCAACGTCCTGACTTTC. Full variable domain (rest looked up from reference TRBV18 and TRBJ2-6): NAGVMQNPRHLVRRRGQEARLRCSPMKGHSHVYWYRQLPEEGLKFMVYLQKENIIDESGMPKERFSAEFPKEGPSILRIQQVVRGDSAAYFCASSPRGQGNSGANVLTFGAGSRLTVL.

This clone was seen a handful of times. The chain links TRBV5-1 to TRBJ1-6; 11 nucleotides line up with TRBD1. The CDR3 contains 15 residues. Unmatched junction bases numbered 10, after V lost 7 bases and J lost 10 bases. Looked up from germline, CDR1 is SGHRS and CDR2 is YFSETQ. CDR3: CASGSGTGGRSPLHF. The DNA of the CDR3 is TGCGCCAGCGGCTCCGGGACAGGGGGACGATCACCCCTCCACTTT.

V usage is TRBV27 and J usage is TRBJ2-6, with 7 positions matching TRBD1. J gave up 5 bases and V 8 bases, and 15 bases lay outside the gene matches. Germline assignment: CDR1 MNHEY and CDR2 SMNVEV (reference sequence). This CDR3 has 17 residues. The CDR3 reads CASGTGTVSLRANVLTF. As DNA, the CDR3 is TGTGCCAGCGGAACCGGGACAGTAAGCCTACGGGCCAACGTCCTGACTTTC.

About this clone: Additional DNA sequences in this sample encode the identical CDR3. V gene TRBV12-3 or TRBV12-4 combines with J gene TRBJ1-2; 8 bases map to TRBD1. The J segment lost 8 bases and the V segment lost 2 bases, leaving 4 bases of the junction unmatched. This CDR3 spans 13 amino acids. CDR3 bases: TGTGCCAGCAGTTTACGGACAGGGAGCGGCTACACCTTC. Translated: CASSLRTGSGYTF.

J is TRBJ2-1 and V is TRBV5-4; 12 nucleotides align to TRBD2. Germline-derived CDR1 and CDR2 are SGHNT and YYREEE (reference sequence). The length of the CDR3 is 15 residues. Trimming cost V 4 bases and J 10 bases; bases outside gene matches: 9. CDR3 sequence reads: CASSGRLAGEEEQFF. Written as DNA, the CDR3 is TGTGCCAGCAGCGGCCGACTAGCGGGAGAGGAAGAGCAGTTCTTC.

V gene TRBV7-8 combines with J gene TRBJ2-7; the D gene is possibly TRBD1 (7 bases). The length of the CDR3 is 15 residues. From germline, CDR1 is SGHVS and CDR2 FQNEAQ. Trimming removed 5 bases from V and 2 bases from J, with 16 bases in between. CDR3 in DNA: TGTGCCAGCAGCAGGGGGCGACGCGGGACCTACGAGCAGTACTTC. It codes for CASSRGRRGTYEQYF.

J is TRBJ1-1 and V is TRBV12-3 or TRBV12-4; D possibly corresponds to TRBD1 (6 bases). The CDR3 is 13 residues long. V was cut by 3 bases and J by 7 bases, with 12 bases left in between. CDR3 sequence: CASSLWTQGEAFF. CDR3 nucleotide sequence: TGTGCCAGCAGTTTGTGGACACAGGGTGAAGCTTTCTTT.

The genes are TRBV27 and TRBJ1-3; 9 bases match TRBD1. This CDR3 has 15 amino acids. CDR1 is MNHEY and CDR2 is SMNVEV in the germline V gene (reference sequence). Trimming removed 5 bases from V and 2 bases from J; junction bases left unmatched: 4. CDR3 sequence (DNA): TGTGCCAGCAGTCTTGGGACAGGGCCTGGAAACACCATATATTTT. It codes for CASSLGTGPGNTIYF.

V and J are TRBV9 and TRBJ2-1; D possibly corresponds to TRBD1 (6 bases). The CDR3 is 15 residues long. The germline CDR1 and CDR2 sequences are SGDLS and YYNGEE. With 0 bases removed from V and 6 bases from J, the gap between germline ends came to 13 bases. The CDR3 loop reads CASSVEGWGRNEQFF. The CDR3 nucleotides are TGTGCCAGCAGCGTAGAAGGTTGGGGGCGCAATGAGCAGTTCTTC.

The V gene is TRBV11-2, the J gene TRBJ2-1; possible D gene TRBD2, 5 bases. The CDR3 is 14 amino acids. V lost 1 base to trimming and J lost 8 bases, with 12 bases between them. Germline V lookup: CDR1 SGHAT, CDR2 FQNNGV. CDR3 sequence reads: CASSLGRASHEQFF. CDR3 bases: TGTGCCAGCAGCTTAGGGCGGGCCTCACATGAGCAGTTCTTC.

This sequence joins TRBV5-1 and TRBJ2-2; 12 bases map to TRBD2. The germline CDR1 and CDR2 sequences are SGHRS and YFSETQ. J lost 5 bases, V lost 4 bases, and 6 bases had no gene match. This CDR3 is 16 amino acids long. CDR3 residues: CASSMTSGRGTGELFF. The DNA of the CDR3 is TGCGCCAGCAGCATGACTAGCGGGAGAGGTACCGGGGAGCTGTTTTTT.

The chain combines TRBV28 with TRBJ2-1; a possible D gene is TRBD2 (6 bases). Germline V gene lookup returns CDR1 MDHEN and CDR2 SYDVKM. The CDR3 runs to 14 residues. The ends were cut back, 6 bases at V and 7 bases at J, with 16 bases in the middle. The CDR3 bases are TGTGCCAGCAGCTTCGGGAGCTTCACAAATGAGCAGTTCTTC. Translating it yields CASSFGSFTNEQFF.

The chain is built from TRBV6-5 and TRBJ2-1; 10 nucleotides match TRBD2. The V segment lost 11 bases and the J segment 6 bases; nucleotides outside the gene matches: 7. Germline CDR1 reads MNHEY; CDR2 reads SVGAGI. The CDR3 covers 13 residues. The CDR3 is CAGTSGKSNEQFF. Here the CDR3 DNA reads TGTGCCGGAACTAGCGGGAAATCCAATGAGCAGTTCTTC.

The chain employs TRBV7-9 and TRBJ2-2; 9 nucleotides match TRBD2. V shed 11 bases and J 6 bases; nucleotides not matched to a gene: 7. The CDR3 sequence is 13 residues long. Germline assignment: CDR1 SEHNR and CDR2 FQNEAQ (reference sequence). Here the CDR3 DNA reads TGTGCCCCCGGACTAGCGAGTCCCGGGGAGCTGTTTTTT. It codes for CAPGLASPGELFF.

The J gene is TRBJ2-1, the V gene TRBV18; possibly TRBD1 for D (5 bases). The CDR3 length is 11 residues. Germline V gives CDR1 KGHSH, CDR2 LQKENI. With 4 bases removed from V and 10 bases from J, the gap between germline ends came to 8 bases. CDR3 DNA: TGTGCCAGCTCACTGACAGACGAGCAGTTCTTC. Translation: CASSLTDEQFF.

In this sample, this clone turned up once. This sequence joins TRBV5-1 and TRBJ2-1; the match to TRBD2 covers 8 bases. The length of the CDR3 is 15 residues. The junction had 9 bases not matched to a gene; V was cut back by 4 bases and J by 6 bases. Germline V gene sequence: CDR1 SGHRS, CDR2 YFSETQ. The CDR3 coding sequence is TGCGCCAGCAGCGTAACTAGCGGAGCCTCCAATGAGCAGTTCTTC. Residues: CASSVTSGASNEQFF. Variable domain in full (rest from reference TRBV5-1 and TRBJ2-1): KAGVTQTPRYLIKTRGQQVTLSCSPISGHRSVSWYQQTPGQGLQFLFEYFSETQRNKGNFPGRFSGRQFSNSRSEMNVSTLELGDSALYLCASSVTSGASNEQFFGPGTRLTVL.

The V gene is TRBV30, the J gene TRBJ1-4, with 7 bases aligning to TRBD1. The CDR3 length is 15 residues. Germline CDR1 and CDR2: GTSNPN and SVGIG (reference sequence). V dropped 4 bases and J dropped 5; count of bases not matched to a gene: 10. The CDR3 bases are TGTGCCTGGACTAAACAGGGGCGGCGGAATGAAAAACTGTTTTTT. It codes for CAWTKQGRRNEKLFF.

The rearrangement uses TRBV11-3 and TRBJ2-7; perhaps TRBD1 as D (5 bases). Trimming shortened V by 2 bases and J by 4 bases, and 6 bases separated the two germline ends. The CDR3 length is 12 residues. The germline V gene has CDR1 SGHNT and CDR2 YENEEA. In DNA form, the CDR3 reads TGTGCCAGCAGCTTACAGGGATACGAGCAGTACTTC. Protein sequence: CASSLQGYEQYF.

The V call is TRBV19, the J call TRBJ2-7; the match to TRBD2 covers 10 bases. The CDR3 extends over 17 amino acids. With 3 bases clipped from V and 1 base from J, the junction kept 9 bases outside the gene matches. Germline values: CDR1 LNHDA, CDR2 SQIVND (reference sequence). CDR3 region: CASSILPGTSASYEQYF. The DNA of the CDR3 is TGTGCCAGTAGTATTCTCCCCGGGACTAGCGCATCCTACGAGCAGTACTTC.